The sequence of this T cell receptor (beta chain) was determined in a study of T cells in localized non-small cell lung cancer. Study-level results: Researchers found a median around 50 of the top 100 tumor clones in adjacent lung. Sequencing was limited to one tumor region, leaving the possibility of heterogeneity open.

Germline CDR1 reads GTSNPN; CDR2 reads SVGIG (reference sequence). CDR3 length: 13 residues. V was pared by 4 bases and J by 3 bases, with 10 bases between. Generated by immunoSEQ multiplex PCR, the TCRdb table keeps only in-frame clones and is missing some. The sample shows around 70,000 clones, approximately 87% of them seen only once. A note on this clone: Its antigen remains unknown.

Sequenced material: peripheral blood, taken before any cancer treatment. The source of this sequence is a male donor aged 60 or over with stage III squamous cell lung carcinoma. The chain carries TRBV30 and TRBJ1-3; D perhaps matches TRBD1 (6 bases). For the CDR3, the DNA is TGTGCCTGGACGGGAGGGGGTGGAAACACCATATATTTT. This sequence encodes CAWTGGGGNTIYF. The full variable domain, its missing parts supplied by reference TRBV30 and TRBJ1-3, is SQTIHQWPATLVQPVGSPLSLECTVEGTSNPNLYWYRQAAGRGLQLLFYSVGIGQISSEVPQNLSASRPQDRQFILSSKKLLLSDSGFYLCAWTGGGGNTIYFGEGSWLTVV.